Below are 17 T cell receptor beta chains sequenced from a single sample in a study of blood T cell repertoires in COVID-19. Sequencing used immunoSEQ multiplex PCR; TCRdb keeps in-frame clones, though not all of them. Among 250,000 to 350,000 clones listed, around 85% were seen once. The sequencing sample was made of PBMCs or T cells enriched from blood (not recorded which). The receptor set was obtained from a woman aged 50 to 60 who had recovered from COVID-19.

The chain combines TRBV6-1 with TRBJ2-2; D perhaps matches TRBD1 (5 bases). This CDR3 has 15 amino acids. The germline CDR1 and CDR2 sequences are MNHNS and SASEGT. Trimming shortened V by 1 base and J by 1 base, and 7 bases separated the two germline ends. The CDR3 sequence is CASSEDRGNTGELFF. The CDR3 DNA reads as TGTGCCAGCAGTGAAGATAGGGGGAACACCGGGGAGCTGTTTTTT.

The chain carries TRBV30 and TRBJ1-6; D is undetermined. Germline-derived CDR1 and CDR2 are GTSNPN and SVGIG (reference sequence). V was cut by 0 bases and J by 11 bases, with 8 bases left in between. The CDR3 is made up of 12 amino acids. CDR3 in DNA: TGTGCCTGGAGTGTGTCTGAGCCACCCCTCCACTTT. Its protein is CAWSVSEPPLHF. Using reference TRBV30 and TRBJ1-6 for the parts outside the CDR3, the full variable domain is SQTIHQWPATLVQPVGSPLSLECTVEGTSNPNLYWYRQAAGRGLQLLFYSVGIGQISSEVPQNLSASRPQDRQFILSSKKLLLSDSGFYLCAWSVSEPPLHFGNGTRLTVT.

The V call is TRBV9, the J call TRBJ1-5; the D gene is possibly TRBD1 (6 bases). Germline V lookup: CDR1 SGDLS, CDR2 YYNGEE. Trimming cost V 3 bases and J 10 bases, with 14 bases left between them. The CDR3 contains 13 residues. CDR3 nucleotides: TGTGCCAGCAGCGCCCTCTCGACAGGACCCCAGCATTTT. Protein sequence: CASSALSTGPQHF.

The genes are TRBV2 and TRBJ2-7; the D gene is possibly TRBD1 (5 bases). The CDR3 consists of 15 residues. Germline V lookup: CDR1 SNHLY, CDR2 FYNNEI. V shed 6 bases and J shed 6 bases, with 21 bases lying between them. For the CDR3, the DNA is TGTGCCAGCAGGCTCGGACAAGGATGGGGTCTCGAGCAGTACTTC. This gives the protein CASRLGQGWGLEQYF.

This clone was found a few times. The rearrangement uses TRBV7-2 and TRBJ1-1; the D is unclear. This CDR3 has 10 amino acids. The V gene's germline CDR1 is SGHTA and CDR2 FQGNSA. V lost 5 bases, J lost 10 bases, and 8 bases lay in between. CDR3 nucleotide sequence: TGTGCCAGCAGCGAGGTATCAGCTTTCTTT. The encoded protein is CASSEVSAFF.

This clone turned up a few times. The DNA of the CDR3 is TGTGCCAGCAGTTACACGGGACAGGGGGTTGAGGCTTTCTTT. Its translation is CASSYTGQGVEAFF. This chain joins TRBV6-2 or TRBV6-3 and TRBJ1-1; 11 positions agree with TRBD1. Germline V CDR1 and CDR2: MNHEY, SVGEGT. The CDR3 has 14 amino acids. The junction had 7 bases not matched to a gene; V was cut back by 2 bases and J by 11 bases.

The chain carries TRBV11-2 and TRBJ2-3; 7 bases map to TRBD1. V dropped 4 bases and J dropped 2; count of bases not matched to a gene: 6. This CDR3 comprises 15 residues. CDR1 and CDR2 (germline): SGHAT, FQNNGV. CDR3 bases: TGTGCCAGCAGCTGGAGAGGGGGCCACACAGATACGCAGTATTTT. Amino acid sequence: CASSWRGGHTDTQYF.

The chain uses TRBV18 and TRBJ1-2; the D gene is possibly TRBD1 (6 bases). CDR1 is KGHSH and CDR2 is LQKENI in the germline V gene. This CDR3 is built from 18 residues. V was pared by 5 bases and J by 2 bases, with 24 bases between. In DNA form, the CDR3 reads TGTGCCAGCTCATTTAGGGAGAGAGGACAGCCGGAGAACTATGGCTACACCTTC. It encodes CASSFRERGQPENYGYTF.

V usage is TRBV5-1 and J usage is TRBJ1-2, with a possible D match to TRBD1 (5 bases). V lost 0 bases and J lost 4, with 10 bases in between. CDR1 is SGHRS, CDR2 YFSETQ, per germline. The CDR3 runs to 14 residues. The CDR3 sequence is CASSLDGQGYGYTF. The DNA of the CDR3 is TGCGCCAGCAGCTTGGACGGGCAGGGCTATGGCTACACCTTC.

This chain joins TRBV15 and TRBJ2-1; D is possibly TRBD2 (6 bases). From germline, CDR1 is LNHNV and CDR2 YYDKDF (reference sequence). With 2 bases removed from V and 4 bases from J, the gap between germline ends came to 12 bases. This CDR3 is built from 15 residues. This CDR3 reads CATSRSVSGYNEQFF. In DNA, the CDR3 is TGTGCCACCAGCAGAAGTGTTAGCGGTTACAATGAGCAGTTCTTC. Full variable domain (outside the CDR3, taken from reference TRBV15 and TRBJ2-1): DAMVIQNPRYQVTQFGKPVTLSCSQTLNHNVMYWYQQKSSQAPKLLFHYYDKDFNNEADTPDNFQSRRPNTSFCFLDIRSPGLGDTAMYLCATSRSVSGYNEQFFGPGTRLTVL.

J is TRBJ1-5 and V is TRBV28; 9 bases agree with TRBD1. This CDR3 comprises 14 residues. Trimming at V came to 5 bases and at J to 6 bases, leaving 5 bases not matched to a gene. Germline V gives CDR1 MDHEN, CDR2 SYDVKM. The chain's CDR3 is CASSPGTGSQPQHF. DNA of the CDR3: TGTGCCAGCAGTCCAGGGACAGGGAGTCAGCCCCAGCATTTT.

CDR3: CASSPTGGANEQFF. The CDR3 nucleotides read TGTGCCAGCAGCCCGACCGGGGGGGCCAATGAGCAGTTCTTC. V gene TRBV7-3 combines with J gene TRBJ2-1, with 8 bases identical to TRBD2. Germline V gene sequence: CDR1 SGHTA, CDR2 FQGTGA. V trimming: 5 bases; J trimming: 6 bases; junction bases outside the gene matches: 6. This CDR3 spans 14 amino acids.

V and J are TRBV30 and TRBJ2-1; maybe TRBD2 (5 bases). CDR1 is GTSNPN, CDR2 SVGIG, per germline (reference sequence). The V end was cut by 3 bases, the J end by 0 bases, with 6 bases between. The CDR3 spans 13 residues. The CDR3 loop is CAWSGVSYNEQFF. The CDR3 DNA reads as TGTGCCTGGAGCGGGGTCTCCTACAATGAGCAGTTCTTC.

The rearrangement links TRBV27 to TRBJ1-2, with D unclear. The V end was cut by 3 bases, the J end by 8 bases, with 19 bases between. Germline V gene lookup returns CDR1 MNHEY and CDR2 SMNVEV (reference sequence). CDR3 size: 15 residues. The CDR3 DNA is TGTGCCAGCAGTTTCGCCGTTTCTGCCCTAGGAGGCTACACCTTC. Its protein is CASSFAVSALGGYTF.

This chain connects TRBV19 to TRBJ1-2; D unclear. Per germline, CDR1 LNHDA and CDR2 SQIVND (reference sequence). This CDR3 contains 14 residues. V dropped 4 bases and J dropped 8 bases, with 17 bases sitting between them. In nucleotides, the CDR3 is TGTGCCAGTAGTAGAACACAACCCTGGGCAGGCTACACCTTC. Translating it yields CASSRTQPWAGYTF.

V gene TRBV6-5 combines with J gene TRBJ2-5; D unresolved. The CDR3 is made up of 15 amino acids. V lost 5 bases and J 5 bases, leaving 18 bases between the germline ends. CDR1 is MNHEY and CDR2 is SVGAGI in the germline V gene. The CDR3 sequence: CASSTSPRLEETQYF. DNA for the CDR3: TGTGCCAGCAGTACGTCTCCCCGCTTAGAGGAGACCCAGTACTTC.

V usage is TRBV5-1 and J usage is TRBJ2-6; D unresolved. Trimming removed 1 base from V and 0 bases from J, with 8 bases in between. From germline, CDR1 is SGHRS and CDR2 YFSETQ. The length of the CDR3 is 16 residues. The CDR3 spells CASSLSGSSGANVLTF. CDR3 nucleotides: TGCGCCAGCAGCTTGTCGGGTAGCTCTGGGGCCAACGTCCTGACTTTC.